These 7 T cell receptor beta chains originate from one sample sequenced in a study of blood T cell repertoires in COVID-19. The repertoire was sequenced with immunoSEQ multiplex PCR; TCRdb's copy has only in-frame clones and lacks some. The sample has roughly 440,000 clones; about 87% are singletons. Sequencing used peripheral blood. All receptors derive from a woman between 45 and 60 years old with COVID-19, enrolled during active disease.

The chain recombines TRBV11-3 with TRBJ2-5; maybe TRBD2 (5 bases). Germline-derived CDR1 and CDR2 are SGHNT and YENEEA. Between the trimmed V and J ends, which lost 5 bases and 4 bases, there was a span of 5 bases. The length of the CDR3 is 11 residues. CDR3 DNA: TGTGCCAGCAGCCGGGGAGAGACCCAGTACTTC. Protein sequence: CASSRGETQYF. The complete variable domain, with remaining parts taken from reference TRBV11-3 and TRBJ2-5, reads EAGVVQSPRYKIIEKKQPVAFWCNPISGHNTLYWYLQNLGQGPELLIRYENEEAVDDSQLPKDRFSAERLKGVDSTLKIQPAELGDSAVYLCASSRGETQYFGPGTRLLVL.

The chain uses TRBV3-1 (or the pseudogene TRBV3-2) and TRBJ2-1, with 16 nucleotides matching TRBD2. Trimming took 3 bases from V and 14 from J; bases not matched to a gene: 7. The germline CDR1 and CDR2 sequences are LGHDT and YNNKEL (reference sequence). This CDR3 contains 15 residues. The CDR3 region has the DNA TGTGCCAGCAGCCAGACTTCCGGGACTAGCGGGGGGGAGTTCTTC. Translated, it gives CASSQTSGTSGGEFF.

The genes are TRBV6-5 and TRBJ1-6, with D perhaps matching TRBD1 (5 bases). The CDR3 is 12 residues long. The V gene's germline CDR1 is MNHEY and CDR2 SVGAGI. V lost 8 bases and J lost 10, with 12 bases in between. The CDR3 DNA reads TGTGCCAGCCGGCAGGGTGGGTCACCCCTCCACTTT. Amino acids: CASRQGGSPLHF.

The CDR3 reads CASSRGKPGAFF. DNA for the CDR3: TGTGCCAGCAGCCGCGGAAAGCCGGGAGCTTTCTTT. The rearrangement joins TRBV5-6 to TRBJ1-1; no definite D call. CDR3 length: 12 residues. Germline CDR1 SGHDT, CDR2 YYEEEE. V shed 4 bases and J shed 10 bases, with 14 bases lying between them.

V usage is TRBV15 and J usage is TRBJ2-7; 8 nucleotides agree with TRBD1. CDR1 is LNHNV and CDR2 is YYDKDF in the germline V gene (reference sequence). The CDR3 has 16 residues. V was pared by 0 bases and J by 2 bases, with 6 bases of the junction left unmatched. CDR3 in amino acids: CATSRDEAGGPYEQYF. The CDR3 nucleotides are TGTGCCACCAGCAGAGATGAGGCAGGGGGCCCCTACGAGCAGTACTTC. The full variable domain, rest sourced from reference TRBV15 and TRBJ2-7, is DAMVIQNPRYQVTQFGKPVTLSCSQTLNHNVMYWYQQKSSQAPKLLFHYYDKDFNNEADTPDNFQSRRPNTSFCFLDIRSPGLGDTAMYLCATSRDEAGGPYEQYFGPGTRLTVT.

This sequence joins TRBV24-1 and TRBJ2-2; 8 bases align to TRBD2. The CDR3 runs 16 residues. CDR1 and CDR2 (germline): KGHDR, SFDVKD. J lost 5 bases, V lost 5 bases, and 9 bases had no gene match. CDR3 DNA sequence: TGTGCCACCAGTGGCCCCCGGGGGGGTCGGACCGGGGAGCTGTTTTTT. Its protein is CATSGPRGGRTGELFF.

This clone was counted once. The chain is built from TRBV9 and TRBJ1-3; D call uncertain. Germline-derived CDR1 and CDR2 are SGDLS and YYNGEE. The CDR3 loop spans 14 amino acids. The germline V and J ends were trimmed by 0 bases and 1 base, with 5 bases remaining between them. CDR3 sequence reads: CASSVGRSGNTIYF. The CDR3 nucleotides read TGTGCCAGCAGCGTAGGCAGATCTGGAAACACCATATATTTT.